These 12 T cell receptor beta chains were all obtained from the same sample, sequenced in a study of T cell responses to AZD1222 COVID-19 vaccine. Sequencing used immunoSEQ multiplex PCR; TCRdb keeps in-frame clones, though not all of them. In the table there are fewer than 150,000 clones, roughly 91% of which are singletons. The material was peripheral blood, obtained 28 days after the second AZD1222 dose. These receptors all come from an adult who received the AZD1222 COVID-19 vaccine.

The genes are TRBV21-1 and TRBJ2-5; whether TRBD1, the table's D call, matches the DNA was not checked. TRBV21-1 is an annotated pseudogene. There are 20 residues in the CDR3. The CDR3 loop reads CASSKALRDRAQGRGETQYF. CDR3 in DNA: TGTGCCAGCAGCAAAGCCTTGCGGGACAGGGCTCAGGGACGAGGAGAGACCCAGTACTTC.

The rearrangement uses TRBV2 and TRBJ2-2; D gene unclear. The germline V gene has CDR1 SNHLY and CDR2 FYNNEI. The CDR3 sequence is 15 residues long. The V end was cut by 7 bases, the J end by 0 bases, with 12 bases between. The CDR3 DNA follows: TGTGCCAGCATGAAGGGCCCCGCGAACACCGGGGAGCTGTTTTTT. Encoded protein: CASMKGPANTGELFF.

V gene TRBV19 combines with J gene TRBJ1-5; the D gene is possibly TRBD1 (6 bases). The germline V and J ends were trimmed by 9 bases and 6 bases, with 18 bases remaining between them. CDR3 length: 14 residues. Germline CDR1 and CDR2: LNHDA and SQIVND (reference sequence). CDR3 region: CASNPNRAVQPQHF. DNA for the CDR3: TGTGCCAGCAATCCTAACAGGGCGGTTCAGCCCCAGCATTTT.

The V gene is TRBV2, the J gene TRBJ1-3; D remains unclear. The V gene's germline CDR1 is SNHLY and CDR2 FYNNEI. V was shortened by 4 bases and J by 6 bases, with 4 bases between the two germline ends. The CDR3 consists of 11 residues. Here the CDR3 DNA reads TGTGCCAGCAGTGGGGAAAACACCATATATTTT. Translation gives CASSGENTIYF.

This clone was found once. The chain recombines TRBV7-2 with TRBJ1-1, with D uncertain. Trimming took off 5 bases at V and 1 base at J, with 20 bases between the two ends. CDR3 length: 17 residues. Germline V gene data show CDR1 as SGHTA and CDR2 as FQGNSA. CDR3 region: CASSRRAPSYRNTEAFF. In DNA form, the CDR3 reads TGTGCCAGCAGCCGTCGTGCTCCGTCTTATAGGAACACTGAAGCTTTCTTT.

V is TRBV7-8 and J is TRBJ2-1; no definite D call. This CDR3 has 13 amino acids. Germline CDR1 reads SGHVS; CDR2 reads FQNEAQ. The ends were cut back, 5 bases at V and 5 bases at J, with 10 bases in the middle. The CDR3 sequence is CASSPRPDNEQFF. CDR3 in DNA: TGTGCCAGCAGCCCCCGGCCCGACAATGAGCAGTTCTTC.

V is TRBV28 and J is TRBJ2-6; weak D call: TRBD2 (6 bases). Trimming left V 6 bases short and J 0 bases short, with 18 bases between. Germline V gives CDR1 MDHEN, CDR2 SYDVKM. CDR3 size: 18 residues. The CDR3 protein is CASSPRRGLNSGANVLTF. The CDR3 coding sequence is TGTGCCAGCAGCCCAAGGAGGGGATTAAACTCTGGGGCCAACGTCCTGACTTTC. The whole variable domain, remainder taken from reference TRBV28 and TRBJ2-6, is DVKVTQSSRYLVKRTGEKVFLECVQDMDHENMFWYRQDPGLGLRLIYFSYDVKMKEKGDIPEGYSVSREKKERFSLILESASTNQTSMYLCASSPRRGLNSGANVLTFGAGSRLTVL.

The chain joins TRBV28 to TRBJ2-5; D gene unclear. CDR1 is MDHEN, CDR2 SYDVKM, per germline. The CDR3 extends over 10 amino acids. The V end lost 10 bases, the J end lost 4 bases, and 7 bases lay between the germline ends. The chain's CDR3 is CATELETQYF. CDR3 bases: TGTGCCACTGAATTAGAGACCCAGTACTTC.

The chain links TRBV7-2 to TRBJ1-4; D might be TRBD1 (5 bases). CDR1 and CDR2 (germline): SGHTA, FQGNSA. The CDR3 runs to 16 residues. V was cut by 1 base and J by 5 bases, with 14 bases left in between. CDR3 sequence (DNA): TGTGCCAGCAGCTTAGACGGCAGGGCCCTGAATGAAAAACTGTTTTTT. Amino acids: CASSLDGRALNEKLFF.

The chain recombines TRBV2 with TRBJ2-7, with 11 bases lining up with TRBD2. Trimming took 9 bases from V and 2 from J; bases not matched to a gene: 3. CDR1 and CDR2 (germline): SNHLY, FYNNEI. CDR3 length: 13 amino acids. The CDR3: CARASGGTYEQYF. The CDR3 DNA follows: TGTGCCAGGGCTAGCGGGGGGACCTACGAGCAGTACTTC.

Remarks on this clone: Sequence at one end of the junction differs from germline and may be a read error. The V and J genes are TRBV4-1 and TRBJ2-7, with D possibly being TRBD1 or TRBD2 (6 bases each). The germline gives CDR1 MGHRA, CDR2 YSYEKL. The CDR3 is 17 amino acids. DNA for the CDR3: TGCGCCAGCAGCCAAGTCCTGGGGGGCGCCGATGTATACGAGCAGTATTTC. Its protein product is CASSQVLGGADVYEQYF.

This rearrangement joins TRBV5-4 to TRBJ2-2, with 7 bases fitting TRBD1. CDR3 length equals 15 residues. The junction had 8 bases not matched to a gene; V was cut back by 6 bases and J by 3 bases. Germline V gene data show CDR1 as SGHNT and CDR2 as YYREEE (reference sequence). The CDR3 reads CASNRGGPDTGELFF. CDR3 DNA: TGTGCCAGCAACAGAGGGGGCCCCGACACCGGGGAGCTGTTTTTT.